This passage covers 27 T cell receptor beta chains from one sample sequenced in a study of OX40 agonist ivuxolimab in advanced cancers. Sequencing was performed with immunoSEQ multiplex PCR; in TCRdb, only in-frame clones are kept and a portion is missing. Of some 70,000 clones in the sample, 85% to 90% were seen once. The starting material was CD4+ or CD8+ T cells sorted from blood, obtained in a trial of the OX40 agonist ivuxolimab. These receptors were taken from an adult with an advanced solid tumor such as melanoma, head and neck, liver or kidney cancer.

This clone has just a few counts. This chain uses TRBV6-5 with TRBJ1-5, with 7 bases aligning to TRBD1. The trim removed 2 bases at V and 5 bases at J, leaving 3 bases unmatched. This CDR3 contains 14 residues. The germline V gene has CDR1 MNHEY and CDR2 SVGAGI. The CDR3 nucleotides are TGTGCCAGCAGTTACAAGGGGGCCGATCAGCCCCAGCATTTT. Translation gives CASSYKGADQPQHF.

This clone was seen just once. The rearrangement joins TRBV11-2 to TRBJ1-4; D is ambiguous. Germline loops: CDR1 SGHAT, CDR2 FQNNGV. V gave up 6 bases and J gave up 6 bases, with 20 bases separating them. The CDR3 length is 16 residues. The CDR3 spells CASSLLLGSSDEKLFF. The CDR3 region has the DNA TGTGCCAGCAGTCTATTATTGGGATCATCGGATGAAAAACTGTTTTTT.

The CDR3 DNA follows: TGTGCCAGCAGGGACAGGGGAAGGGGAGAGCAGTTCTTC. Protein sequence: CASRDRGRGEQFF. The genes are TRBV14 and TRBJ2-1; 9 nucleotides agree with TRBD1. Losses at the gene ends were 6 bases for V and 10 bases for J; bases not matched to a gene: 7. CDR1 is SGHDN, CDR2 FVKESK, per germline. The CDR3 extends over 13 amino acids.

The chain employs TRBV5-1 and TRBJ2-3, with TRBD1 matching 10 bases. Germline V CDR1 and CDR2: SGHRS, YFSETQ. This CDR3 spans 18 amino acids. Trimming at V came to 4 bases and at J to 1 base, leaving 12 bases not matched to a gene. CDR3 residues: CASSLTSLGQGGTDTQYF. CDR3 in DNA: TGCGCCAGCAGCCTGACTTCCCTTGGACAGGGGGGCACAGATACGCAGTATTTT.

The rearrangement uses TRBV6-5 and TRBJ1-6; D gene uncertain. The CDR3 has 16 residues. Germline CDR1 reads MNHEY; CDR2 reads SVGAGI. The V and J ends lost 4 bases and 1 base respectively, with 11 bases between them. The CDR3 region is CASSWVARSYNSPLHF. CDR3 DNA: TGTGCCAGCAGTTGGGTGGCAAGATCCTATAATTCACCCCTCCACTTT.

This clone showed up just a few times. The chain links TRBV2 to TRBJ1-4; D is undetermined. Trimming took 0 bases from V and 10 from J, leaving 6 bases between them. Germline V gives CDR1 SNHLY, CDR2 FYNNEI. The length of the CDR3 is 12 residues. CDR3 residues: CASSEALGKLFF. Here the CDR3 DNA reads TGTGCCAGCAGTGAAGCGCTGGGAAAACTGTTTTTT.

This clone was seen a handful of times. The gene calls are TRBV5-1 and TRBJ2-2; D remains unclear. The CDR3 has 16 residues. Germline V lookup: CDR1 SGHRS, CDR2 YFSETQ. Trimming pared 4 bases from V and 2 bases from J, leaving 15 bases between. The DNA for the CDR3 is TGCGCCAGCAGCGTCCTCGGGCCCGCTAACACCGGGGAGCTGTTTTTT. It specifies CASSVLGPANTGELFF.

The CDR3 DNA is TGTGCCAGTAGCAATCCGGAGTGGGGAAACACTGAAGCTTTCTTT. Its protein product is CASSNPEWGNTEAFF. The genes are TRBV19 and TRBJ1-1; D uncertain. CDR3 size: 15 residues. The V and J ends lost 6 bases and 2 bases respectively, with 16 bases between them. The germline V gene has CDR1 LNHDA and CDR2 SQIVND (reference sequence).

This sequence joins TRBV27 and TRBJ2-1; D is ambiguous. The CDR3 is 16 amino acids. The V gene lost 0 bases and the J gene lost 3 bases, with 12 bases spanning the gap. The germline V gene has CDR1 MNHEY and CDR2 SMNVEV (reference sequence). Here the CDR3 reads CASSLSVGHYYNEQFF. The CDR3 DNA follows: TGTGCCAGCAGTTTATCGGTAGGGCACTACTACAATGAGCAGTTCTTC.

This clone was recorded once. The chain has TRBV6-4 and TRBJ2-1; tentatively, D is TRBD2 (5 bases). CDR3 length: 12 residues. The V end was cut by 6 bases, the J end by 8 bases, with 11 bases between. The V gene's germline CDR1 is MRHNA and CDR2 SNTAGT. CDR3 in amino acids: CASRGPGDEQFF. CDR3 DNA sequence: TGTGCCAGCAGAGGACCCGGGGATGAGCAGTTCTTC.

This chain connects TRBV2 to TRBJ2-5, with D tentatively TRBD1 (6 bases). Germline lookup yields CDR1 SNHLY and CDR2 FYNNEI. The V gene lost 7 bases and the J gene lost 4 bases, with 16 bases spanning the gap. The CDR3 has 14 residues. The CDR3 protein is CASTHRAKLETQYF. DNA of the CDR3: TGTGCCAGCACCCACAGGGCTAAATTAGAGACCCAGTACTTC. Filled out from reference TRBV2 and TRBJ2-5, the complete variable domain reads EPEVTQTPSHQVTQMGQEVILRCVPISNHLYFYWYRQILGQKVEFLVSFYNNEISEKSEIFDDQFSVERPDGSNFTLKIRSTKLEDSAMYFCASTHRAKLETQYFGPGTRLLVL.

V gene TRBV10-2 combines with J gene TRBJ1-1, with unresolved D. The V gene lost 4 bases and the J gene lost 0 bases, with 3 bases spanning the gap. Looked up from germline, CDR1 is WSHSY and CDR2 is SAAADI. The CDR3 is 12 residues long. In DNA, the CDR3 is TGCGCCAGCAGTGGCTTGAACACTGAAGCTTTCTTT. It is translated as CASSGLNTEAFF.

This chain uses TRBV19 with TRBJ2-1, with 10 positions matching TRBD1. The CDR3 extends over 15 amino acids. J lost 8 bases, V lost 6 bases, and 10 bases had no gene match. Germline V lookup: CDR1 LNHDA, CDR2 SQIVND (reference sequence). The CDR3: CASRGLGQGVHEQFF. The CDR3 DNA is TGTGCCAGTAGGGGATTAGGACAGGGGGTTCATGAGCAGTTCTTC.

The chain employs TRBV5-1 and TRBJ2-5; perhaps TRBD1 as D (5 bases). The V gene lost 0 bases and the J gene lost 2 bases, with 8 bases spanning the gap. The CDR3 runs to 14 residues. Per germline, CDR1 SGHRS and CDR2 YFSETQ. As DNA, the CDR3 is TGCGCCAGCAGCTTGGGGACAAATCAAGAGACCCAGTACTTC. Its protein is CASSLGTNQETQYF. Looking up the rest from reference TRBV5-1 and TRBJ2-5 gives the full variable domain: KAGVTQTPRYLIKTRGQQVTLSCSPISGHRSVSWYQQTPGQGLQFLFEYFSETQRNKGNFPGRFSGRQFSNSRSEMNVSTLELGDSALYLCASSLGTNQETQYFGPGTRLLVL.

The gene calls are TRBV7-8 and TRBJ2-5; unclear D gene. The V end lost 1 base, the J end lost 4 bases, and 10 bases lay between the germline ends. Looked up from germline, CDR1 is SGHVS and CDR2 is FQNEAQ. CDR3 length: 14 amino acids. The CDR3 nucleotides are TGTGCCAGCAGCTTAGTTTTAGCAGGAGAGACCCAGTACTTC. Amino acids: CASSLVLAGETQYF.

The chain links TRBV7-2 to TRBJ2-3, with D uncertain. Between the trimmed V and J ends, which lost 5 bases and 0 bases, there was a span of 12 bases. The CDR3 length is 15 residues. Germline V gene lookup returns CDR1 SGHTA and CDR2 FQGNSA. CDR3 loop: CASSTRNPSTDTQYF. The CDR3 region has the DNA TGTGCCAGCAGCACTCGGAATCCCAGCACAGATACGCAGTATTTT.

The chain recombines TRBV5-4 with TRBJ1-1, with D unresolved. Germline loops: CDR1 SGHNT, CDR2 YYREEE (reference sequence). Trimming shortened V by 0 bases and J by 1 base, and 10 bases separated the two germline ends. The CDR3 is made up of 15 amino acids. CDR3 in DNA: TGTGCCAGCAGCTTGGTGGGCACCCGGAACACTGAAGCTTTCTTT. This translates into CASSLVGTRNTEAFF.

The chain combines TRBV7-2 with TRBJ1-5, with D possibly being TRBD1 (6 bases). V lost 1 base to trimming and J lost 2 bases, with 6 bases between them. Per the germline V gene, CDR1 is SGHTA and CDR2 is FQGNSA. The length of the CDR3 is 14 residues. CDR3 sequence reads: CASSLGQGNQPQHF. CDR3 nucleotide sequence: TGTGCCAGCAGCTTAGGACAGGGCAATCAGCCCCAGCATTTT.

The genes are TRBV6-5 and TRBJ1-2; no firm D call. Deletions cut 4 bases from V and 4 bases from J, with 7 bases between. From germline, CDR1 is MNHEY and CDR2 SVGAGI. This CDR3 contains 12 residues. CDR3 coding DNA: TGTGCCAGCAGTTCGGCGGGCTATGGCTACACCTTC. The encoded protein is CASSSAGYGYTF.

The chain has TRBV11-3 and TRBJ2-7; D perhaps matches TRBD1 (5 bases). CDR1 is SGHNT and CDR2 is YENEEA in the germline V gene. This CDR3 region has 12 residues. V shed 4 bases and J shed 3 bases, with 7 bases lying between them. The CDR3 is CASSSTGYEQYF. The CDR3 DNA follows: TGTGCCAGCAGCTCCACAGGCTACGAGCAGTACTTC.

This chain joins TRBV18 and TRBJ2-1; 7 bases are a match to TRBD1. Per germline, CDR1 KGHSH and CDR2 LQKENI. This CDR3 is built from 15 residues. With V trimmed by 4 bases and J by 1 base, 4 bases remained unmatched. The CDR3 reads CASSLGTVSYNEQFF. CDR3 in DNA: TGTGCCAGCTCACTTGGGACAGTATCCTACAATGAGCAGTTCTTC.

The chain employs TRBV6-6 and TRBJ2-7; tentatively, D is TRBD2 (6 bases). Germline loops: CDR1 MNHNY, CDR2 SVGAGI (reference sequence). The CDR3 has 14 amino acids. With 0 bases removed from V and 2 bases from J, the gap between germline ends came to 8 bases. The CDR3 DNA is TGTGCCAGCAGTTACTCTAGCGGCGCCTACGAGCAGTACTTC. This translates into CASSYSSGAYEQYF.

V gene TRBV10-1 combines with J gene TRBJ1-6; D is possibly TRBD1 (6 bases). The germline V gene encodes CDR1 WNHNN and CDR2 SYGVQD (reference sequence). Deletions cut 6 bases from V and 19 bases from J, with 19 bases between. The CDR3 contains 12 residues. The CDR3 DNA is TGCGCCAGCAGGGACCGGGACATCCTAATACACTTT. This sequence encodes CASRDRDILIHF.

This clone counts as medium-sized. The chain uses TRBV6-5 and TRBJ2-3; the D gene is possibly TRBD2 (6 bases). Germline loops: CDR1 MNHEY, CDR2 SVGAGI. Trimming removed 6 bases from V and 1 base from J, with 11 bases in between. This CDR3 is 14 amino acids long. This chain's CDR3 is CASRATRGTDTQYF. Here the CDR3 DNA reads TGTGCCAGCAGAGCGACTAGGGGCACAGATACGCAGTATTTT.

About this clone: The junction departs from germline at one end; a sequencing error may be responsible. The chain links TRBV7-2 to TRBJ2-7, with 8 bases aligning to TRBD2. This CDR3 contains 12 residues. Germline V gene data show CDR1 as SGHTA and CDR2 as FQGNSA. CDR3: CASSLPPGLVKF. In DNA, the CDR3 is TGTGCCAGCAGCTTACCCCCGGGACTAGTCAAGTTC.

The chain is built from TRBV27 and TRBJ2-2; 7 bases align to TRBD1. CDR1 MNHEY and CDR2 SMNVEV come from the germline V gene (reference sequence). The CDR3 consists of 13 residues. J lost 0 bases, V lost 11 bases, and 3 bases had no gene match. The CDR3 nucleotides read TGTGCCGTGGGACAGACGAACACCGGGGAGCTGTTTTTT. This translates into CAVGQTNTGELFF.

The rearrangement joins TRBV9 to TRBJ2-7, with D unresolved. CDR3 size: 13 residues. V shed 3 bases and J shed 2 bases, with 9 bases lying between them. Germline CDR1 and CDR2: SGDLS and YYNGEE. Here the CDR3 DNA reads TGTGCCAGCAGCGGACAAATGCCCTACGAGCAGTACTTC. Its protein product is CASSGQMPYEQYF.